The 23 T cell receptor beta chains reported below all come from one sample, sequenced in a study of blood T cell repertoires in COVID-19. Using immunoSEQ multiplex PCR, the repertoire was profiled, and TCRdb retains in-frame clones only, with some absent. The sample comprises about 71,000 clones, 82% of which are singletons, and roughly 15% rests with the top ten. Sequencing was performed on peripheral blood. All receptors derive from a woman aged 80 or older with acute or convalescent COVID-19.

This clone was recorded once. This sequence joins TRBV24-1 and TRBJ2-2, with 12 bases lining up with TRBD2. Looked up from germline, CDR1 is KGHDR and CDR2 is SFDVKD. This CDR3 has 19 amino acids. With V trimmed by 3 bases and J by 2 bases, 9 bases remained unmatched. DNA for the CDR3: TGTGCCACCAGTGATCCCCCCTCTGGACTAGCGGGAAACACCGGGGAGCTGTTTTTT. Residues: CATSDPPSGLAGNTGELFF.

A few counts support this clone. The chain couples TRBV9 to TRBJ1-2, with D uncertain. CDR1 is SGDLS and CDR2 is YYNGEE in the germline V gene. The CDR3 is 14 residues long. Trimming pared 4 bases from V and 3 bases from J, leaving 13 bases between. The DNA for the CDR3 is TGTGCCAGCAGCCCCGCCCCCCGGGACTATGGCTACACCTTC. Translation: CASSPAPRDYGYTF. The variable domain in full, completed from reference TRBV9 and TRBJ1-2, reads DSGVTQTPKHLITATGQRVTLRCSPRSGDLSVYWYQQSLDQGLQFLIQYYNGEERAKGNILERFSAQQFPDLHSELNLSSLELGDSALYFCASSPAPRDYGYTFGSGTRLTVV.

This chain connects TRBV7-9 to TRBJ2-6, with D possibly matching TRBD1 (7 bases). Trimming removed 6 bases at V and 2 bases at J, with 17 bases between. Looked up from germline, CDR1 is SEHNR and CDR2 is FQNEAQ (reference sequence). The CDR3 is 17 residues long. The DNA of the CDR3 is TGTGCCAGCAGTCTATCAGGGGGGTTCACTGGGGCCAACGTCCTGACTTTC. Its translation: CASSLSGGFTGANVLTF.

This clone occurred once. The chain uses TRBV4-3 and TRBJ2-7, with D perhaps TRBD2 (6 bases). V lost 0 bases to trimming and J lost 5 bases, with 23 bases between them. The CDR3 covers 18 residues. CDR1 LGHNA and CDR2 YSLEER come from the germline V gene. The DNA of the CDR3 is TGCGCCAGCAGCCAAGATTCCCCCATATACGGGGGTCTCCACGAGCAGTACTTC. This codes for CASSQDSPIYGGLHEQYF.

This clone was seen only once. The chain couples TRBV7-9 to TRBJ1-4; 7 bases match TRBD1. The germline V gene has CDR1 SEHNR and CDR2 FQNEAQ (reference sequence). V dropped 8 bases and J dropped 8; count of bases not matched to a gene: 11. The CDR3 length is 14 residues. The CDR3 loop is CASSFTGAREKLFF. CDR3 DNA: TGTGCCAGCTCTTTTACAGGGGCTAGAGAAAAACTGTTTTTT.

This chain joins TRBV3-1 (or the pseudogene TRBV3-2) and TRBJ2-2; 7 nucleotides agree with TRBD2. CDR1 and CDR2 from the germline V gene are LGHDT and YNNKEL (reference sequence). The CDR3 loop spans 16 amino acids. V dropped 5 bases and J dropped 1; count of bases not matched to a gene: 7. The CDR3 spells CASSLGAGLNTGELFF. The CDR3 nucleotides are TGTGCCAGCAGCTTGGGAGCGGGACTGAACACCGGGGAGCTGTTTTTT.

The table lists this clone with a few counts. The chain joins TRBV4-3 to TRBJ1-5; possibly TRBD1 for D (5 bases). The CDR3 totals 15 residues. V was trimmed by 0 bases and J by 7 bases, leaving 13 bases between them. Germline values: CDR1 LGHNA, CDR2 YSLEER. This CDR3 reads CASSQDHRGGQPQHF. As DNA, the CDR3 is TGCGCCAGCAGCCAAGACCACCGGGGGGGACAGCCCCAGCATTTT.

CDR3 nucleotides: TGTGCCAGCAGCCATGAGAACAAAAACATTCAGTACTTC. It codes for CASSHENKNIQYF. The gene calls are TRBV3-1 (or the pseudogene TRBV3-2) and TRBJ2-4; D gene ambiguous. V was trimmed by 3 bases and J by 3 bases, leaving 6 bases between them. CDR3 length equals 13 residues. The germline gives CDR1 LGHDT, CDR2 YNNKEL (reference sequence).

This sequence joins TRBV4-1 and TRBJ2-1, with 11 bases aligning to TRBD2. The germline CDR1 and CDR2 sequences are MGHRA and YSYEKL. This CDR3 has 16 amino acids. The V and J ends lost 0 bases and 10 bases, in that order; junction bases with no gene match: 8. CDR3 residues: CASSQDKLLAGEEQFF. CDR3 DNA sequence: TGCGCCAGCAGCCAAGATAAATTACTAGCGGGAGAGGAGCAGTTCTTC.

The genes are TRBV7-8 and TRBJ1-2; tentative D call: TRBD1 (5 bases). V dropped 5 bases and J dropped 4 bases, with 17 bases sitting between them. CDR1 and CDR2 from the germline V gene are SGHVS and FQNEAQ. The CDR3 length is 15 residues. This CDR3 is CASSADGRGTYGYTF. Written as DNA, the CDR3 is TGTGCCAGCAGCGCAGACGGCCGGGGGACCTATGGCTACACCTTC.

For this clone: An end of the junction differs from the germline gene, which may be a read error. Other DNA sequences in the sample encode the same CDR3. CDR3 bases: TGCGCTAGCAGCTTGGAAGGGGCCGGTGGCTACACCTTC. This encodes CASSLEGAGGYTF. The V call is TRBV5-1, the J call TRBJ1-2; the D gene is possibly TRBD1 (5 bases). The germline gives CDR1 SGHRS, CDR2 YFSETQ. The CDR3 sequence is 13 residues long.

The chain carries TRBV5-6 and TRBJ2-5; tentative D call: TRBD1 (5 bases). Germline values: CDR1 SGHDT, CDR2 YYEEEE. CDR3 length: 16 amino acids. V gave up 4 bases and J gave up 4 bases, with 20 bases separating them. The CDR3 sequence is CASSPIKGRVGETQYF. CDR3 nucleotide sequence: TGTGCCAGCAGCCCAATTAAGGGGCGCGTCGGAGAGACCCAGTACTTC.

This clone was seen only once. CDR3 DNA: TGTGCCAGCAGTCCGGACAGGGGGATTTCCAACATTCAGTACTTC. It codes for CASSPDRGISNIQYF. This chain connects TRBV28 to TRBJ2-4, with 10 nucleotides matching TRBD1. The V gene end was trimmed by 5 bases and the J gene end by 7 bases; junction bases not matched to a gene: 8. Per the germline V gene, CDR1 is MDHEN and CDR2 is SYDVKM. CDR3 length: 15 amino acids.

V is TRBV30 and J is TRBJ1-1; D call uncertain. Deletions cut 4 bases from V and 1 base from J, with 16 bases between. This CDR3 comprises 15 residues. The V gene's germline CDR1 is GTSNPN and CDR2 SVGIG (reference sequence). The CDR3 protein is CAWIRNGLENTEAFF. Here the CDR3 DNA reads TGTGCCTGGATCAGAAATGGGCTCGAGAACACTGAAGCTTTCTTT.

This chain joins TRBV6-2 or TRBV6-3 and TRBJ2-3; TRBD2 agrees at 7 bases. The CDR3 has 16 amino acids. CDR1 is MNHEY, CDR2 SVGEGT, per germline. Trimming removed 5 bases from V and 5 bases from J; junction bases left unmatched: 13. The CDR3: CASSPDPRGVVDTQYF. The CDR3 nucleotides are TGTGCCAGCAGTCCCGACCCCCGGGGGGTGGTAGATACGCAGTATTTT.

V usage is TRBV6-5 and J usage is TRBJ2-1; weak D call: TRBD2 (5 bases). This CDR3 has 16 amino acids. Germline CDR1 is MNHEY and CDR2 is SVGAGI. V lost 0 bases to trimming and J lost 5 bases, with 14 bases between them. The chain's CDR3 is CASSYSRGLTNNEQFF. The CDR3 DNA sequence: TGTGCCAGCAGTTACTCGAGAGGGCTGACAAACAATGAGCAGTTCTTC.

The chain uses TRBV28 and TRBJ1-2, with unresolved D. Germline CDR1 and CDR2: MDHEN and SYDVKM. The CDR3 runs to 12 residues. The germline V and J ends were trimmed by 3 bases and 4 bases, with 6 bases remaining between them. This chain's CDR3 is CASSLEGYGYTF. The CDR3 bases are TGTGCCAGCAGTTTGGAGGGCTATGGCTACACCTTC.

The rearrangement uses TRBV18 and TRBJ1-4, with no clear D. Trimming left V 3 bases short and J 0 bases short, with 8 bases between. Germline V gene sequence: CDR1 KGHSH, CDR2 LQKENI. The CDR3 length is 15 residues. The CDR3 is CASSPRQATNEKLFF. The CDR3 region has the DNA TGTGCCAGCTCACCGCGACAAGCAACTAATGAAAAACTGTTTTTT.

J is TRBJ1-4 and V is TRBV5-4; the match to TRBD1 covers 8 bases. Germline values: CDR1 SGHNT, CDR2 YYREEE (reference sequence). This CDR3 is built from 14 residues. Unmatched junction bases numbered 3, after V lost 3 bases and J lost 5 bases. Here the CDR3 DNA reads TGTGCCAGCAGCTGGACAGGGCTGAATGAAAAACTGTTTTTT. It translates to CASSWTGLNEKLFF.

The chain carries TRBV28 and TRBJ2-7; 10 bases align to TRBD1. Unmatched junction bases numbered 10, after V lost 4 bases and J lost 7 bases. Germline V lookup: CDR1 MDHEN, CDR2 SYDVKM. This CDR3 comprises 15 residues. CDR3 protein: CASSYEPGQGREQYF. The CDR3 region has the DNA TGTGCCAGCAGTTACGAGCCGGGACAGGGGAGAGAGCAGTACTTC.

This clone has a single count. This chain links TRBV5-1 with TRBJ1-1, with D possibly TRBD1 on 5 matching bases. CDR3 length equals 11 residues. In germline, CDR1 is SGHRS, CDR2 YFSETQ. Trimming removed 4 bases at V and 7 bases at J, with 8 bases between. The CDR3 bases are TGCGCCAGCAGCGGGGGGTTTGAAGCTTTCTTT. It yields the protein CASSGGFEAFF. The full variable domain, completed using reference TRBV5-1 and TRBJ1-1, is KAGVTQTPRYLIKTRGQQVTLSCSPISGHRSVSWYQQTPGQGLQFLFEYFSETQRNKGNFPGRFSGRQFSNSRSEMNVSTLELGDSALYLCASSGGFEAFFGQGTRLTVV.

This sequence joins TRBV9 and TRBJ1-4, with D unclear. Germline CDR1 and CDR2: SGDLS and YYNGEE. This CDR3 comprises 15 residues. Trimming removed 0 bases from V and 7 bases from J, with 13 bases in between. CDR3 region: CASSVVGSGSEKLFF. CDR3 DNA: TGTGCCAGCAGCGTAGTAGGCAGCGGAAGTGAAAAACTGTTTTTT.

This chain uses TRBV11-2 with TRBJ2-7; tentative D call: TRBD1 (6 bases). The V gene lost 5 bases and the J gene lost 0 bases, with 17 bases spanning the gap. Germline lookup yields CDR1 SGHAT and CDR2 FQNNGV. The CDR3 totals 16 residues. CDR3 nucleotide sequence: TGTGCCAGCAGCCGAAACACGAGGACAGTCTCCTACGAGCAGTACTTC. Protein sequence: CASSRNTRTVSYEQYF.